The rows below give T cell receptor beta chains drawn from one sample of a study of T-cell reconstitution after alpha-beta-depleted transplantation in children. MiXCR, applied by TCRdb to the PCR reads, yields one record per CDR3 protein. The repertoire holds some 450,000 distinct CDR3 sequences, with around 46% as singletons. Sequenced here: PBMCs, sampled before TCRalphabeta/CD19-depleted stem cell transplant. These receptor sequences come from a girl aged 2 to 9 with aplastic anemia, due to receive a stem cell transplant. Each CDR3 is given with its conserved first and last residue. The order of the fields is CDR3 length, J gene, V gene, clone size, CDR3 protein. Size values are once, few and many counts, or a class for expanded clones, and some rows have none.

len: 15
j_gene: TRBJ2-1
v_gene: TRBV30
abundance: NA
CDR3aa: CAWTKNSGRAGLQFF

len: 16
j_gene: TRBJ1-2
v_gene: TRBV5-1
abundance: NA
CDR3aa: CASSPRGAGDPYGYTF

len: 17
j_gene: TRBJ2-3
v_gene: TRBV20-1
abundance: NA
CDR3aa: CSALYGDEGGPPDTQYF

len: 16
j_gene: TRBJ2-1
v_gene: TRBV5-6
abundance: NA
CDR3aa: CASSSFARALNDEQFF

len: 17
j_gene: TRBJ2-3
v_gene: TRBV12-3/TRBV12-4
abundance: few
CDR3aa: CASSFSLAGGSTDTQYF

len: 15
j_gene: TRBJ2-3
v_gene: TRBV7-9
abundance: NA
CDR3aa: CASSARDGREDTQYF

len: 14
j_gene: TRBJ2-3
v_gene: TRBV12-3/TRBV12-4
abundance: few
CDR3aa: CASSLREPADTQYF

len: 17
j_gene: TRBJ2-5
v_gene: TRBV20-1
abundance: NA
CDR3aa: CSARDMAGALYQETQYF

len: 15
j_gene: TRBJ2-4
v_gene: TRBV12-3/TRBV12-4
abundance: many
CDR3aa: CASSLWLLAKNIQYF

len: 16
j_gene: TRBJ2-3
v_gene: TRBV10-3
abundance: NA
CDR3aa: CAISESPGTSTDTQYF

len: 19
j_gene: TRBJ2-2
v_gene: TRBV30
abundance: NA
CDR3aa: CAWSVGASSESPNTGELFF

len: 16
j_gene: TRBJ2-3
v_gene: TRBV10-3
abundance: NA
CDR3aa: CAISDRSGRARDTQYF

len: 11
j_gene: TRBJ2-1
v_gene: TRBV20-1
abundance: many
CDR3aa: CSAGAVIAQFF

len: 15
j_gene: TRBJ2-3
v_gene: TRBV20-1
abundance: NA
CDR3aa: CSASPLVKNTDTQYF

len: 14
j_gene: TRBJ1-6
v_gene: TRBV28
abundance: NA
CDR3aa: CASSLLGLDSPLHF

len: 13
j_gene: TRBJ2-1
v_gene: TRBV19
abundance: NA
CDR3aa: CASRIDPLGWQFF

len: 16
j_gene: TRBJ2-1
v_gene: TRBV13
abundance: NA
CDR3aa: CASSFLAGEAYNEQFF

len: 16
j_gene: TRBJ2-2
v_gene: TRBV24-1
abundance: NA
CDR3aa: CATSTTLGRRTGELFF

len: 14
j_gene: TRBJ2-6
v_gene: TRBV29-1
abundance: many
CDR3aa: CSVEDREEANVLTF

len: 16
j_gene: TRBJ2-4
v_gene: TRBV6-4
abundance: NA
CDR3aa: CASIRAGAIAKNIQYF

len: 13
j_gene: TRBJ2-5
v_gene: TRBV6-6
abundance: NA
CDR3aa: CASSPGGRKTQYF

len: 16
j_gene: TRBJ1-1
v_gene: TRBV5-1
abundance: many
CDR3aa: CASSLSEGRVNTEAFF

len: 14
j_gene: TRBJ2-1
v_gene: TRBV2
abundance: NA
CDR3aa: CASSWGTSYNEQFF

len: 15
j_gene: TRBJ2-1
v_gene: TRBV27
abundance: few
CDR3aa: CASSPGLAGEGEQFF

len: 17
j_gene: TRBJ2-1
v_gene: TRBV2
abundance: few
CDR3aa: CASIRSAPDRAGNEQFF

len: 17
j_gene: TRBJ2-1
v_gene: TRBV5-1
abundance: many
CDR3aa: CASSLALPGKAGNEQFF

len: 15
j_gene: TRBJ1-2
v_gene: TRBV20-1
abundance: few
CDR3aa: CSASDLRDVNYGYTF

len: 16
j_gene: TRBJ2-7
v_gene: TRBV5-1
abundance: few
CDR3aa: CASSLIGGSNSYEQYF

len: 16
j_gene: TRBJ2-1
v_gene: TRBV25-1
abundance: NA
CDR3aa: CAGSETSGRNYNEQFF

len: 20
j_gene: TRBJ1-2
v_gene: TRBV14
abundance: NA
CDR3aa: CASSQDYGGQSRGFHYGYTF

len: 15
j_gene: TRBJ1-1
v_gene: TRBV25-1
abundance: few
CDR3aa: CASTRGYLGATEAFF

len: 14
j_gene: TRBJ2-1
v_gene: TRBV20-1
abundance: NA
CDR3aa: CSASPSGSIYEQFF

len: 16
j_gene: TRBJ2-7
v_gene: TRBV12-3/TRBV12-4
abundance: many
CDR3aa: CASSDRGTSGRYEQYF

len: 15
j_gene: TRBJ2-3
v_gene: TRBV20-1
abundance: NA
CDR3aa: CSARDWRATTDTQYF

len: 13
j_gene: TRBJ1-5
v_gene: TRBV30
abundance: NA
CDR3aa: CAWAMSSNQPQHF

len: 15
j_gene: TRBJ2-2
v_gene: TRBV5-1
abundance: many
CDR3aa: CASADNSGITGELFF

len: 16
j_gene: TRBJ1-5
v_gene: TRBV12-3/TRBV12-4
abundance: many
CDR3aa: CASSSGGRYSNQPQHF

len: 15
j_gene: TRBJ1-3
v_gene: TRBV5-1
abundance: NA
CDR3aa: CASSLETGDGNTIYF

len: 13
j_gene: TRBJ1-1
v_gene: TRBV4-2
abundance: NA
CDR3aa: CASSLRRKEGAFF

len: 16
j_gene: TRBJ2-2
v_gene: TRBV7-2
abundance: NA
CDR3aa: CASSLAGMTATGELFF

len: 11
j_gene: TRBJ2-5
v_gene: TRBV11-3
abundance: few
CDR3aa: CASSKDETQYF

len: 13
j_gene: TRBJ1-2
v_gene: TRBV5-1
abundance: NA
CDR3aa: CASSVDRAWDYTF

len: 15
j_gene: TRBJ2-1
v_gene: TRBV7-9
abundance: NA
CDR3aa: CASSKEGRFYNEQFF

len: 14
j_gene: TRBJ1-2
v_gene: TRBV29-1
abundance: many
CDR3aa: CSVGGGQGQNGYTF

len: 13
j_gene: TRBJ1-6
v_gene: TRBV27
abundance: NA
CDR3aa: CASTGQGSSPLHF

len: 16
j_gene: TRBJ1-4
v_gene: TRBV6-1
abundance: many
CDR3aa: CASSAITGIGNEKLFF

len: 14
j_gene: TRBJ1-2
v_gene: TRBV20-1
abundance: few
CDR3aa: CSAAGTGGKNGYTF

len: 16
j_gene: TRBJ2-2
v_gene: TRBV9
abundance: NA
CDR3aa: CASSAPWTGNTGELFF